Listed below are T cell receptor beta chains from one sample, sequenced in a study of shared clonotypes between healthy human individuals. Assay: immunoSEQ multiplex PCR; the TCRdb copy retains only in-frame clones and omits some. This sample yields around 600,000 clones, of which 85% to 95% are seen a single time; about 0.11% belongs to the top ten. The material sequenced was naive CD8+ T cells sorted from blood. These receptors were obtained from a woman aged 25 to 45 in good health. The conserved cysteine and the conserved F or W are not part of the CDR3 here.

v_gene	j_gene	CDR3aa
TRBV5-4	TRBJ2-7	ASSLPGTDYEQY
TRBV4-1	TRBJ2-2	ASSQDWTYTGELF
TRBV28	TRBJ2-3	ASSFRALTDTQY
TRBV5-4	TRBJ1-5	ASSTWTGQRNQPQH
TRBV5-4	TRBJ2-7	ASSQTGLAGGRSSYEQY
TRBV5-1	TRBJ2-7	ASRGQGNHEQY
TRBV15	TRBJ2-7	ATSPGGELEQY
TRBV2	TRBJ1-5	ASSEEGAPIQPQH
TRBV11-2	TRBJ2-7	ASSLDSVGFSSYEQY
TRBV28	TRBJ2-1	ASSLYSDYNEQF
TRBV27	TRBJ1-2	ASSSDRVGYT
TRBV6-6	TRBJ2-7	ASSPGGLGYEQY
TRBV28	TRBJ2-7	ASSSGKGTGAYEQY
TRBV20-1	TRBJ2-1	SAWSVNEQF
TRBV5-4	TRBJ1-2	ASSPPLVFEGYT
TRBV6-5	TRBJ2-2	ASTLGAGTGELF
TRBV4-2	TRBJ1-2	ASSQEETGAYDGYT
TRBV19	TRBJ1-1	ASGTSEGVTEAF
TRBV27	TRBJ2-3	ASSLSSGDLVSQY
TRBV27	TRBJ2-7	ASSFEAGRHVYEQY
TRBV27	TRBJ1-2	ASSLSGAGEFYGYT
TRBV19	TRBJ2-1	ASSAGLGYNEQF
TRBV5-1	TRBJ2-5	ASRLAGARETQY
TRBV7-9	TRBJ2-7	ASSLGLAGTYEQY
TRBV9	TRBJ2-3	ASSSFLAATDTQY
TRBV30	TRBJ2-5	AWSANRVETQY
TRBV28	.	ASSSTSGRAPAYEQY
TRBV28	TRBJ2-2	ASQAGTPNTGELF
TRBV7-9	TRBJ2-1	ASSLALGEGYNEQF